These 4 T cell receptor beta chains share one sample of origin, sequenced in a study of cytomegalovirus exposure and HLA in healthy donors. With 60 Vbeta and 13 Jbeta primers, the PCR was carried out. Data came from immunoSEQ multiplex PCR; TCRdb stores just in-frame clones and leaves some out. The table includes more than 150,000 clones, around 72% detected once. Sample: PBMCs. Every receptor here comes from a woman in her forties or fifties in good health and CMV-seropositive.

This chain links TRBV5-1 with TRBJ2-7, with D unresolved. V was cut by 0 bases and J by 3 bases, with 7 bases left in between. The CDR3 runs to 13 residues. Germline-derived CDR1 and CDR2 are SGHRS and YFSETQ. The chain's CDR3 is CASSLGLVYEQYF. The CDR3 DNA is TGCGCCAGCAGCTTGGGGCTAGTCTACGAGCAGTACTTC.

This clone was seen a handful of times. The V gene is TRBV6-5, the J gene TRBJ2-5; D is perhaps TRBD2 (6 bases). The ends were cut back, 4 bases at V and 1 base at J, with 10 bases in the middle. This CDR3 spans 14 amino acids. Per germline, CDR1 MNHEY and CDR2 SVGAGI. The CDR3 spells CASSSPGLQETQYF. Here the CDR3 DNA reads TGTGCCAGCAGTTCCCCGGGACTCCAAGAGACCCAGTACTTC.

For the CDR3, the DNA is TGTGCCAGCTCACCCCTTGCTGGACAGATGAACACTGAAGCTTTCTTT. Encoded protein: CASSPLAGQMNTEAFF. The rearrangement uses TRBV18 and TRBJ1-1; maybe TRBD1 (6 bases). This CDR3 contains 16 residues. With 3 bases removed from V and 0 bases from J, the gap between germline ends came to 14 bases. CDR1 is KGHSH, CDR2 LQKENI, per germline.

The gene calls are TRBV10-3 and TRBJ2-1; 12 bases match TRBD1. The CDR3 totals 15 residues. Losses at the gene ends were 4 bases for V and 8 bases for J; bases not matched to a gene: 6. Germline V CDR1 and CDR2: ENHRY, SYGVKD. CDR3 in DNA: TGTGCCATCAGTGCGGGACAGGGGGCTCTCGATGAGCAGTTCTTC. Its translation is CAISAGQGALDEQFF.